These 28 T cell receptor beta chains share one sample of origin, sequenced in a study of response to subunit inactivated influenza vaccine. TCRdb reprocessed the RT-PCR reads with MiXCR, giving one entry per CDR3 protein. The sample lists roughly 700,000 distinct CDR3 sequences, over 11% occurring once. Sequencing was performed on PBMCs from blood, taken approximately 15 days before vaccination. These receptors originate from a man aged 45-65 years who received an inactivated influenza vaccine.

The chain uses TRBV2 and TRBJ2-3; no clear D gene. V lost 9 bases and J lost 1, with 8 bases in between. Germline loops: CDR1 SNHLY, CDR2 FYNNEI. The CDR3 totals 12 residues. The CDR3 is CARSRGTDTQYF. The DNA of the CDR3 is TGTGCCAGAAGCAGAGGCACAGATACGCAGTATTTT.

This chain uses TRBV20-1 with TRBJ2-1, with a possible D match to TRBD2 (5 bases). The length of the CDR3 is 16 residues. V lost 5 bases to trimming and J lost 9 bases, with 26 bases between them. Germline V CDR1 and CDR2: DFQATT, SNEGSKA (reference sequence). The CDR3 region has the DNA TGCAGTGCTCGTGCCCCCGGGGAGTCGAGTGTTGGTGAGCAGTTCTTC. This encodes CSARAPGESSVGEQFF.

In this sample, this clonotype turned up a few times. The V call is TRBV6-2 or TRBV6-3, the J call TRBJ2-7; TRBD2 agrees at 13 bases. CDR1 is MNHEY and CDR2 is SVGEGT in the germline V gene. V shed 5 bases, J shed 6 bases, and the junction held 16 bases outside the gene matches. This CDR3 is built from 18 residues. The CDR3 region is CASSPPGLAGNELSEQYF. For the CDR3, the DNA is TGTGCCAGCAGTCCGCCGGGACTAGCGGGAAATGAGCTCTCCGAGCAGTACTTC.

The CDR3 region is CASSHRVSPGYGYTF. In DNA, the CDR3 is TGCGCCAGCAGCCACAGGGTGTCCCCGGGGTATGGCTACACCTTC. This chain connects TRBV4-1 to TRBJ1-2, with D perhaps matching TRBD1 (5 bases). Germline loops: CDR1 MGHRA, CDR2 YSYEKL. There are 15 residues in the CDR3. V was pared by 3 bases and J by 5 bases, with 16 bases between.

V gene TRBV18 combines with J gene TRBJ2-1, with TRBD1 identical over 7 bases. The germline CDR1 and CDR2 sequences are KGHSH and LQKENI. The CDR3 runs 13 residues. V shed 0 bases, J shed 13 bases, and the junction held 6 bases outside the gene matches. The CDR3 sequence: CASSPPVGQEQFF. In nucleotides, the CDR3 is TGTGCCAGCTCACCACCTGTTGGACAGGAACAGTTCTTC.

The chain combines TRBV6-2 or TRBV6-3 with TRBJ1-4; D is uncertain. The CDR3 covers 14 residues. Germline lookup yields CDR1 MNHEY and CDR2 SVGEGT. The V gene lost 6 bases and the J gene lost 0 bases, with 8 bases spanning the gap. As DNA, the CDR3 is TGTGCCAGCAGCAGCGTCTCAACTAATGAAAAACTGTTTTTT. This translates into CASSSVSTNEKLFF.

The chain recombines TRBV12-3 or TRBV12-4 with TRBJ2-1; D is possibly TRBD1 (7 bases). V lost 2 bases to trimming and J lost 7 bases, with 18 bases between them. CDR3 length: 16 amino acids. CDR3 amino acids: CASSLYGGGQGNEQFF. The CDR3 DNA reads as TGTGCCAGCAGTTTATATGGAGGGGGCCAAGGTAATGAGCAGTTCTTC.

The chain has TRBV20-1 and TRBJ1-5, with D tentatively TRBD1 (6 bases). CDR3 length: 16 amino acids. In germline, CDR1 is DFQATT, CDR2 SNEGSKA (reference sequence). Deletions cut 7 bases from V and 2 bases from J, with 21 bases between. The CDR3 DNA follows: TGCAGTGTCACTCGGCTGGGGGGGCGAGGCAATCAGCCCCAGCATTTT. It specifies CSVTRLGGRGNQPQHF.

This clonotype was counted a few times. This chain links TRBV12-3 or TRBV12-4 with TRBJ1-1; D remains unclear. There are 13 residues in the CDR3. V was trimmed by 5 bases and J by 5 bases, leaving 12 bases between them. This chain's CDR3 is CASSPSSGTEAFF. DNA of the CDR3: TGTGCCAGCAGTCCGTCCTCGGGGACTGAAGCTTTCTTT.

The DNA for the CDR3 is TGCAGCGTTGAAGTCAGAGGGGTAGTGCCATACAATGAGCAGTTCTTC. This encodes CSVEVRGVVPYNEQFF. The rearrangement joins TRBV29-1 to TRBJ2-1; either TRBD1 or TRBD2 may fit D (5 bases each). Looked up from germline, CDR1 is SQVTM and CDR2 is ANQGSEA. V was shortened by 1 base and J by 4 bases, with 17 bases between the two germline ends. The CDR3 is made up of 16 amino acids.

The chain links TRBV20-1 to TRBJ2-3; 7 nucleotides align to TRBD2. Trimming cost V 4 bases and J 0 bases; bases outside gene matches: 4. CDR3 length: 14 amino acids. CDR1 is DFQATT and CDR2 is SNEGSKA in the germline V gene (reference sequence). Here the CDR3 DNA reads TGCAGTGCTAAACTAGCGCCTAGCACAGATACGCAGTATTTT. This sequence encodes CSAKLAPSTDTQYF.

This clonotype was detected only a few times. The chain recombines TRBV11-2 with TRBJ1-4; maybe TRBD1 (5 bases). In germline, CDR1 is SGHAT, CDR2 FQNNGV. This CDR3 region has 17 residues. V was pared by 0 bases and J by 0 bases, with 11 bases between. The CDR3 loop is CASSLEAGMATNEKLFF. The CDR3 DNA sequence: TGTGCCAGCAGCTTAGAGGCAGGGATGGCAACTAATGAAAAACTGTTTTTT.

This clonotype has more than one count but fewer than ten. The J gene is TRBJ2-1, the V gene TRBV5-1; 7 positions match TRBD2. Germline values: CDR1 SGHRS, CDR2 YFSETQ. After removal of 1 base from V and 2 bases from J, the junction contained 9 bases not matched to a gene. The CDR3 loop spans 17 amino acids. In DNA, the CDR3 is TGCGCCAGCAGCTTGCGGGGAGGGCAAGGGGCCTACAATGAGCAGTTCTTC. Protein product: CASSLRGGQGAYNEQFF. Together with reference TRBV5-1 and TRBJ2-1, the CDR3 gives the full variable domain: KAGVTQTPRYLIKTRGQQVTLSCSPISGHRSVSWYQQTPGQGLQFLFEYFSETQRNKGNFPGRFSGRQFSNSRSEMNVSTLELGDSALYLCASSLRGGQGAYNEQFFGPGTRLTVL.

This sequence joins TRBV20-1 and TRBJ2-3; a possible D gene is TRBD1 (6 bases). CDR3 length: 15 amino acids. Looked up from germline, CDR1 is DFQATT and CDR2 is SNEGSKA (reference sequence). Trimming cost V 3 bases and J 1 base, with 14 bases left between them. The CDR3 DNA follows: TGCAGTGCTAGTACTTCAGGGGCGCGCACAGATACGCAGTATTTT. It translates to CSASTSGARTDTQYF.

This clonotype was seen at least ten times. This chain joins TRBV29-1 and TRBJ1-1, with unresolved D. Germline V gene lookup returns CDR1 SQVTM and CDR2 ANQGSEA. Trimming cost V 5 bases and J 1 base, with 8 bases left between them. The CDR3 consists of 12 residues. In DNA, the CDR3 is TGCAGCGTTATCGCCGAGAACACTGAAGCTTTCTTT. It yields the protein CSVIAENTEAFF.

The V call is TRBV7-9, the J call TRBJ2-1; no reliable D call. The CDR3 has 16 residues. Germline CDR1 SEHNR, CDR2 FQNEAQ (reference sequence). The ends were cut back, 0 bases at V and 0 bases at J, with 9 bases in the middle. DNA of the CDR3: TGTGCCAGCAGCTTAGCGTTTTCGTCCTCCTACAATGAGCAGTTCTTC. The encoded protein is CASSLAFSSSYNEQFF.

This clonotype was observed a few times. Written as DNA, the CDR3 is TGTGCCAGCAGTGCAGAAGGGGGCCGGATCAAAAACATTCAGTACTTC. This encodes CASSAEGGRIKNIQYF. The J gene is TRBJ2-4, the V gene TRBV12-3 or TRBV12-4, with TRBD1 matching 7 bases. With V trimmed by 5 bases and J by 3 bases, 10 bases remained unmatched. The CDR3 consists of 16 residues.

The gene calls are TRBV4-3 and TRBJ2-7; 8 bases agree with TRBD1. The CDR3 totals 16 residues. Germline V CDR1 and CDR2: LGHNA, YSLEER. The V gene end was trimmed by 0 bases and the J gene end by 2 bases; junction bases not matched to a gene: 6. CDR3 sequence (DNA): TGCGCCAGCAGCCAAGATCTTTGGACAGGGCCCTACGAGCAGTACTTC. As protein: CASSQDLWTGPYEQYF.

This CDR3 reads CASSRETGSSYNSPLHF. The CDR3, as DNA: TGTGCCAGCAGCCGCGAGACAGGGAGCTCCTATAATTCACCCCTCCACTTT. The chain couples TRBV5-8 to TRBJ1-6; 7 bases map to TRBD1. Per the germline V gene, CDR1 is SGHTS and CDR2 is YDEGEE. The CDR3 sequence is 17 residues long. V gave up 4 bases and J gave up 0 bases; unmatched junction bases: 7.

In this sample, this clonotype turned up many times. This rearrangement joins TRBV7-2 to TRBJ2-7, with a weak D call TRBD1 (6 bases). The CDR3 spans 14 residues. Trimming removed 5 bases at V and 6 bases at J, with 17 bases between. Germline assignment: CDR1 SGHTA and CDR2 FQGNSA. The CDR3 DNA sequence: TGTGCCAGCAGCAGAAACAGGGCCGAGGGCGAGCAGTACTTC. The encoded protein is CASSRNRAEGEQYF.

The genes are TRBV6-6 and TRBJ2-1; D ambiguous. V gave up 6 bases and J gave up 9 bases, with 12 bases separating them. This CDR3 is 12 amino acids long. The germline V gene encodes CDR1 MNHNY and CDR2 SVGAGI (reference sequence). The CDR3 nucleotides are TGTGCCAGCAGCCCAGCGCCCCTTGAGCAGTTCTTC. Protein product: CASSPAPLEQFF.

This clonotype appeared many times. The chain recombines TRBV20-1 with TRBJ2-5, with TRBD1 matching over 8 bases. Germline values: CDR1 DFQATT, CDR2 SNEGSKA (reference sequence). CDR3 size: 14 residues. V gave up 4 bases and J gave up 5 bases; unmatched junction bases: 9. CDR3: CSAMRAGGRETQYF. Here the CDR3 DNA reads TGCAGTGCTATGAGGGCAGGGGGCCGGGAGACCCAGTACTTC.

This clonotype occurred a few times. The rearrangement joins TRBV7-9 to TRBJ2-5; tentative D call: TRBD1 (6 bases). With 2 bases removed from V and 4 bases from J, the gap between germline ends came to 8 bases. The CDR3 is 13 residues long. Looked up from germline, CDR1 is SEHNR and CDR2 is FQNEAQ (reference sequence). The CDR3 loop reads CASSLTGIETQYF. The CDR3 nucleotides read TGTGCCAGCAGCTTAACAGGGATAGAGACCCAGTACTTC.

The rearrangement links TRBV20-1 to TRBJ2-7; D is ambiguous. Germline lookup yields CDR1 DFQATT and CDR2 SNEGSKA (reference sequence). Trimming took off 5 bases at V and 0 bases at J, with 11 bases between the two ends. The CDR3 loop spans 13 amino acids. CDR3: CSAQDGLSYEQYF. The CDR3 nucleotides read TGCAGTGCTCAGGACGGGCTCTCCTACGAGCAGTACTTC.

The chain is built from TRBV4-1 and TRBJ2-5; 8 bases are a match to TRBD1. In germline, CDR1 is MGHRA, CDR2 YSYEKL. The V segment lost 1 base and the J segment 9 bases; nucleotides outside the gene matches: 13. The CDR3 consists of 16 residues. The CDR3 DNA is TGCGCCAGCAGCCAAGGGACAGGGACCCCATGGGAGGCCCAGTACTTC. It is translated as CASSQGTGTPWEAQYF.

This clonotype was observed a single time. The J gene is TRBJ2-2, the V gene TRBV15; D is perhaps TRBD1 or TRBD2 (5 bases each). V gave up 3 bases and J gave up 7 bases, with 18 bases separating them. CDR3 length: 16 residues. The germline V gene encodes CDR1 LNHNV and CDR2 YYDKDF (reference sequence). CDR3 coding DNA: TGTGCCACCAGCAGGGCGTGGGGGACCCAAGGCGGGGAGCTGTTTTTT. Translation gives CATSRAWGTQGGELFF.

This clonotype occurred many times. The rearrangement joins TRBV28 to TRBJ2-1, with 8 bases lining up with TRBD1. The CDR3 is 17 residues long. Germline CDR1 and CDR2: MDHEN and SYDVKM. Germline trimming cut 3 bases from V and 5 bases from J; bases unmatched to any gene: 12. DNA for the CDR3: TGTGCCAGCAGTTTTAATGGGGGGACAGGCTTCGACAATGAGCAGTTCTTC. It encodes CASSFNGGTGFDNEQFF. The whole variable domain, filled in from reference TRBV28 and TRBJ2-1, reads DVKVTQSSRYLVKRTGEKVFLECVQDMDHENMFWYRQDPGLGLRLIYFSYDVKMKEKGDIPEGYSVSREKKERFSLILESASTNQTSMYLCASSFNGGTGFDNEQFFGPGTRLTVL.

The genes are TRBV7-9 and TRBJ2-3, with 9 bases fitting TRBD1. CDR1 and CDR2 from the germline V gene are SEHNR and FQNEAQ (reference sequence). The CDR3 extends over 16 amino acids. V shed 5 bases, J shed 1 base, and the junction held 7 bases outside the gene matches. The CDR3 reads CASSRRTGAGTDTQYF. The DNA for the CDR3 is TGTGCCAGCAGCCGGAGGACAGGGGCAGGCACAGATACGCAGTATTTT. The full variable domain, completed using reference TRBV7-9 and TRBJ2-3, is DTGVSQNPRHKITKRGQNVTFRCDPISEHNRLYWYRQTLGQGPEFLTYFQNEAQLEKSRLLSDRFSAERPKGSFSTLEIQRTEQGDSAMYLCASSRRTGAGTDTQYFGPGTRLTVL.